The 21 T cell receptor beta chains presented below share a single source sample, sequenced in a study of blood T cell repertoires in COVID-19. Some clones are missing from TCRdb's copy, which holds only in-frame ones; the method was immunoSEQ multiplex PCR. The sample has 200,000 to 300,000 clones, roughly 88% seen once. Sequences were obtained from PBMCs or T cells enriched from blood (not recorded which). The receptors originated from a woman aged 40 to 55 with acute COVID-19.

The chain uses TRBV11-3 and TRBJ2-5, with D unresolved. The CDR3 has 13 amino acids. Trimming removed 3 bases from V and 1 base from J, with 6 bases in between. Germline V gives CDR1 SGHNT, CDR2 YENEEA. The CDR3 loop reads CASSFGPQETQYF. As DNA, the CDR3 is TGTGCCAGCAGCTTTGGGCCCCAAGAGACCCAGTACTTC.

This chain connects TRBV5-1 to TRBJ1-1, with a weak D call TRBD1 (5 bases). V lost 6 bases and J 4 bases, leaving 13 bases between the germline ends. The CDR3 sequence is 13 residues long. Germline loops: CDR1 SGHRS, CDR2 YFSETQ. The CDR3 loop reads CASKEGLATEAFF. CDR3 bases: TGCGCCAGCAAGGAGGGGCTGGCCACTGAAGCTTTCTTT. Supplemented by reference TRBV5-1 and TRBJ1-1, the full variable domain reads KAGVTQTPRYLIKTRGQQVTLSCSPISGHRSVSWYQQTPGQGLQFLFEYFSETQRNKGNFPGRFSGRQFSNSRSEMNVSTLELGDSALYLCASKEGLATEAFFGQGTRLTVV.

The chain joins TRBV11-2 to TRBJ2-5, with a tentative D call TRBD1 (5 bases). V dropped 2 bases and J dropped 4 bases, with 8 bases sitting between them. CDR1 is SGHAT, CDR2 FQNNGV, per germline. The CDR3 loop spans 13 amino acids. The CDR3 DNA is TGTGCCAGCAGCTTACCAGGGCCAGAGACCCAGTACTTC. Protein product: CASSLPGPETQYF.

V usage is TRBV6-6 and J usage is TRBJ1-1, with D hard to call. The CDR3 length is 14 residues. CDR1 and CDR2 (germline): MNHNY, SVGAGI (reference sequence). V was trimmed by 7 bases and J by 0 bases, leaving 12 bases between them. As DNA, the CDR3 is TGTGCCAGCATTTGGAGTAGCATGAACACTGAAGCTTTCTTT. Its protein product is CASIWSSMNTEAFF.

This chain connects TRBV30 to TRBJ2-2; D possibly corresponds to TRBD1 (5 bases). Germline CDR1 GTSNPN, CDR2 SVGIG (reference sequence). This CDR3 is built from 13 residues. Trimming cost V 2 bases and J 4 bases, with 8 bases left between them. The CDR3 DNA sequence: TGTGCCTGGAGTCTAAGGGGCACCGGGGAGCTGTTTTTT. It specifies CAWSLRGTGELFF.

This chain joins TRBV18 and TRBJ2-7; no definite D call. The germline V and J ends were trimmed by 3 bases and 5 bases, with 8 bases remaining between them. This CDR3 region has 12 residues. Germline CDR1 is KGHSH and CDR2 is LQKENI. The CDR3 spells CASSPAGHEQYF. The CDR3 DNA reads TGTGCCAGCTCACCGGCAGGCCACGAGCAGTACTTC.

The V gene is TRBV25-1, the J gene TRBJ2-2; no clear D. CDR3 length equals 18 residues. Trimming shortened V by 5 bases and J by 0 bases, and 19 bases separated the two germline ends. Germline lookup yields CDR1 MGHDK and CDR2 SYGVNS. The CDR3 protein is CASSKRPVGVTNTGELFF. CDR3 DNA sequence: TGTGCCAGCAGTAAACGTCCGGTGGGCGTAACGAACACCGGGGAGCTGTTTTTT.

This clone was counted once. The chain has TRBV6-6 and TRBJ1-5; D not certain. Germline V gene sequence: CDR1 MNHNY, CDR2 SVGAGI (reference sequence). There are 14 residues in the CDR3. The V gene lost 4 bases and the J gene lost 6 bases, with 13 bases spanning the gap. The CDR3 coding sequence is TGTGCCAGCAGTTTCAGCGGCGGCAGTCAGCCCCAGCATTTT. It specifies CASSFSGGSQPQHF.

The chain employs TRBV29-1 and TRBJ1-2; the D gene is possibly TRBD1 (5 bases). The CDR3 consists of 11 residues. V gave up 0 bases and J gave up 7 bases, with 6 bases separating them. Germline CDR1 reads SQVTM; CDR2 reads ANQGSEA. The CDR3 nucleotides are TGCAGCGTTGAAGAGCAGGGTGGCTACACCTTC. It yields the protein CSVEEQGGYTF.

The chain carries TRBV13 and TRBJ2-3; 9 bases fit TRBD1. CDR1 and CDR2 from the germline V gene are PRHDT and FYEKMQ (reference sequence). CDR3 length equals 14 residues. V shed 5 bases and J 6 bases; nucleotides not matched to a gene: 6. CDR3 amino acids: CASSHGTGTDTQYF. In DNA, the CDR3 is TGTGCCAGCAGCCACGGGACAGGGACCGATACGCAGTATTTT.

The gene calls are TRBV7-9 and TRBJ2-1; no firm D call. The germline V gene has CDR1 SEHNR and CDR2 FQNEAQ (reference sequence). The CDR3 loop spans 13 amino acids. V was trimmed by 5 bases and J by 4 bases, leaving 9 bases between them. CDR3 region: CASSPGSYNEQFF. The CDR3 nucleotides read TGTGCCAGCAGCCCCGGGTCTTACAATGAGCAGTTCTTC.

In its sample, this clone was seen a few times. J is TRBJ2-2 and V is TRBV19; perhaps TRBD1 as D (6 bases). Trimming pared 5 bases from V and 4 bases from J, leaving 14 bases between. Germline loops: CDR1 LNHDA, CDR2 SQIVND (reference sequence). The CDR3 contains 15 residues. The CDR3 bases are TGTGCCAGTAGTGTACAGGGAAGGGGCACCGGGGAGCTGTTTTTT. Translation gives CASSVQGRGTGELFF.

CDR3 sequence reads: CSVDLNHRGNYGYTF. CDR3 bases: TGCAGCGTTGACCTCAATCATAGGGGGAACTATGGCTACACCTTC. The chain uses TRBV29-1 and TRBJ1-2; D is perhaps TRBD1 (6 bases). The CDR3 extends over 15 amino acids. Germline CDR1 reads SQVTM; CDR2 reads ANQGSEA. Trimming shortened V by 3 bases and J by 2 bases, and 16 bases separated the two germline ends.

This clone was detected once. V and J are TRBV7-2 and TRBJ1-3; D unclear. The CDR3 is 15 residues long. Trimming removed 2 bases from V and 4 bases from J, with 12 bases in between. Germline loops: CDR1 SGHTA, CDR2 FQGNSA. The CDR3 region is CASSLSGRGGNTIYF. The CDR3 DNA follows: TGTGCCAGCAGCTTAAGTGGCAGAGGAGGAAACACCATATATTTT.

For the CDR3, the DNA is TGCGCCAGCAGCTTGGTCGCAGGGGGAAGCTATGGCTACACCTTC. Protein product: CASSLVAGGSYGYTF. V gene TRBV5-1 combines with J gene TRBJ1-2, with TRBD1 matching over 7 bases. The CDR3 is made up of 15 amino acids. Trimming took 0 bases from V and 4 from J; bases not matched to a gene: 6. Germline CDR1 and CDR2: SGHRS and YFSETQ.

The rearrangement joins TRBV25-1 to TRBJ1-2; D uncertain. The germline CDR1 and CDR2 sequences are MGHDK and SYGVNS. The V and J ends lost 2 bases and 7 bases respectively, with 5 bases between them. This CDR3 has 11 residues. The DNA for the CDR3 is TGTGCCAGCAGTGAAACGGGTGGCTACACCTTC. This codes for CASSETGGYTF.

The rearrangement joins TRBV10-3 to TRBJ1-2; D unresolved. In germline, CDR1 is ENHRY, CDR2 SYGVKD. The CDR3 has 13 amino acids. The V and J ends lost 3 bases and 8 bases respectively, with 13 bases between them. The CDR3 sequence: CAISERSDSGYTF. CDR3 bases: TGTGCCATCAGTGAAAGATCGGATAGCGGCTACACCTTC.

V is TRBV5-1 and J is TRBJ1-2; 7 nucleotides line up with TRBD1. Per the germline V gene, CDR1 is SGHRS and CDR2 is YFSETQ. CDR3 length: 14 residues. V lost 4 bases and J lost 4; bases outside the gene matches: 7. The CDR3 sequence is CASSGPGQTYGYTF. Here the CDR3 DNA reads TGCGCCAGCAGCGGTCCGGGACAGACCTATGGCTACACCTTC.

The chain recombines TRBV4-3 with TRBJ1-2; D perhaps matches TRBD1 (5 bases). Deletions cut 1 base from V and 2 bases from J, with 14 bases between. This CDR3 has 16 residues. Germline CDR1 reads LGHNA; CDR2 reads YSLEER. Written as DNA, the CDR3 is TGCGCCAGCAGCCAAGGATTAGGGGCTGGGAACTATGGCTACACCTTC. Translated: CASSQGLGAGNYGYTF.

The rearrangement links TRBV15 to TRBJ2-5; TRBD1 aligns across 9 bases. Trimming at V came to 8 bases and at J to 2 bases, leaving 6 bases not matched to a gene. From germline, CDR1 is LNHNV and CDR2 YYDKDF (reference sequence). The CDR3 loop spans 14 amino acids. Written as DNA, the CDR3 is TGTGCCACCGGTCAGGGACAGGGACAAGAGACCCAGTACTTC. Its protein product is CATGQGQGQETQYF.

The V and J genes are TRBV30 and TRBJ2-1; D is perhaps TRBD1 (6 bases). This CDR3 contains 12 residues. V gave up 0 bases and J gave up 6 bases, with 6 bases separating them. CDR1 GTSNPN and CDR2 SVGIG come from the germline V gene (reference sequence). The DNA of the CDR3 is TGTGCCTGGAGTGTACAGGGCAATGAGCAGTTCTTC. Protein sequence: CAWSVQGNEQFF.